This T cell receptor (beta chain) was identified during a study of patients and donors after allogeneic stem cell transplantation. TCRdb analysed the RT-PCR reads with MiXCR anew, one entry per CDR3 protein. This sample has over 150,000 distinct CDR3 sequences; approximately 30% occur once, and the top ten carry about 3%. The germline V gene has CDR1 SGDLS and CDR2 YYNGEE. Germline trimming cut 0 bases from V and 3 bases from J; bases unmatched to any gene: 2. This CDR3 spans 14 amino acids. This clonotype was seen a handful of times. The chain employs TRBV9 and TRBJ1-2, with 7 bases lining up with TRBD1. The sequence derives from a human donor who was either an allogeneic HSCT recipient or a stem cell or donor lymphocyte infusion donor (not recorded which). It is not recorded whose cells these are; they may come from a transplant donor. The sequencing input was blood, either unsorted or a sorted T cell fraction (not recorded which). The CDR3 DNA follows: TGTGCCAGCAGCGTAGAAACAGGGGACTATGGCTACACCTTC. This codes for CASSVETGDYGYTF.